What follows describes a single T cell receptor (beta chain). The germline gives CDR1 SGDLS, CDR2 YYNGEE. With 0 bases removed from V and 14 bases from J, the gap between germline ends came to 15 bases. This CDR3 is built from 13 residues. This sample was taken from a study of T cells in Graves' hyperthyroidism and ophthalmopathy. TCR beta CDR3 regions were amplified from RNA. Carried out on the TCR CDR3, a first-round RT-PCR used the HTBI primer set. TCRdb analysed the multiplex PCR reads with MiXCR anew, one entry per CDR3 protein. The table has roughly 640,000 distinct CDR3 sequences, 15% to 20% seen once. Exclusion criteria comprised uncontrolled infection, other autoimmune disease, pregnancy or lactation.

The chain has TRBV9 and TRBJ2-1; TRBD1 is a possible D gene (5 bases). The clonotype originates from a woman in her 40s with Graves' ophthalmopathy. Material: blood. CDR3 region: CASSVGQGRVKFF. The CDR3 DNA reads TGTGCCAGCAGCGTAGGGCAGGGAAGGGTAAAGTTCTTC.